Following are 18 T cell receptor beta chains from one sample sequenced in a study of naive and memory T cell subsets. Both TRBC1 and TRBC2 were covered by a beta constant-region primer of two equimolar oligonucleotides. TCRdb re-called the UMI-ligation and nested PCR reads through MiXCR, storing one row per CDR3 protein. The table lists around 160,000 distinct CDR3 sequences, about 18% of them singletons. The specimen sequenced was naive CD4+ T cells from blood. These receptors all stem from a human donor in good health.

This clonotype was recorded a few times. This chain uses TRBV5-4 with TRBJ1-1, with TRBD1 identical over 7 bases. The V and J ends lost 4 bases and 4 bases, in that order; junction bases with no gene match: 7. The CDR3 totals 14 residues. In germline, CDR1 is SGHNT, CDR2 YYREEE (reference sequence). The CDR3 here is CASSATGVSTEAFF. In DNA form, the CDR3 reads TGTGCCAGCAGCGCCACAGGGGTGAGCACTGAAGCTTTCTTT.

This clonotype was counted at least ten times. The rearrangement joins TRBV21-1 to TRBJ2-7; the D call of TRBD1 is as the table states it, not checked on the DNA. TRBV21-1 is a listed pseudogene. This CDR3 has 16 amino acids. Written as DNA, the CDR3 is TGTGCCAGCAGCAATCACCGACAGGGCTCTATCTACGAGCAGTACTTC. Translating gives CASSNHRQGSIYEQYF.

In nucleotides, the CDR3 is TGCGCCAGCAGCTCCGACTCGAATGAGCAGTTCTTC. Translation gives CASSSDSNEQFF. The chain recombines TRBV5-1 with TRBJ2-1; D not certain. Per the germline V gene, CDR1 is SGHRS and CDR2 is YFSETQ. The V end was cut by 3 bases, the J end by 7 bases, with 8 bases between. This CDR3 comprises 12 residues.

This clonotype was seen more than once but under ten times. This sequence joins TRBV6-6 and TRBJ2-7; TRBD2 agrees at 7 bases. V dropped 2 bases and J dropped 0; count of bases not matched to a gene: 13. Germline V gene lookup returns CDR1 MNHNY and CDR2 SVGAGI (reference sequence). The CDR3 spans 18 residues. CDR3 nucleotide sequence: TGTGCCAGCAGTTACACCCCCCCCACTAGCGTCGGCTCCTACGAGCAGTACTTC. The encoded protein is CASSYTPPTSVGSYEQYF.

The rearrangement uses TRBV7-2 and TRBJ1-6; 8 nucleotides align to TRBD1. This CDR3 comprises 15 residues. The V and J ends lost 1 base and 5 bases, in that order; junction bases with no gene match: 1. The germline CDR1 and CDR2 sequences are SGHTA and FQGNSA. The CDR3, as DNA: TGTGCCAGCAGCTTAGGACAGGGGAATAATTCACCCCTCCACTTT. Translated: CASSLGQGNNSPLHF.

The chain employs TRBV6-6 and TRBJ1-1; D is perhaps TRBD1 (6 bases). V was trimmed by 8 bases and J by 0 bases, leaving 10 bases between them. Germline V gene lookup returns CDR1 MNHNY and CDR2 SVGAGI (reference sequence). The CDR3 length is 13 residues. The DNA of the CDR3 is TGTGCCAGCCGGGACAATTTGAACACTGAAGCTTTCTTT. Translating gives CASRDNLNTEAFF.

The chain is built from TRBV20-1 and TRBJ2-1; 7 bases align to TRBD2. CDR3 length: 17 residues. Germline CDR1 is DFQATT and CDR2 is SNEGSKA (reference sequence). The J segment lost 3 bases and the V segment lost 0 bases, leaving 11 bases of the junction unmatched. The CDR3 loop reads CSARDLSGRGFYNEQFF. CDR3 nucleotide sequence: TGCAGTGCTAGAGATTTATCGGGGAGGGGCTTCTACAATGAGCAGTTCTTC.

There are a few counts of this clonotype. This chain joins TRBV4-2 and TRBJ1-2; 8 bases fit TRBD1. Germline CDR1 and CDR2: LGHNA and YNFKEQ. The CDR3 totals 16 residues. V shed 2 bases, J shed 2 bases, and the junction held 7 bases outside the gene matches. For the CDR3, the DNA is TGTGCCAGCAGCCAACGAGTAGACAGGGGAAACTATGGCTACACCTTC. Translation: CASSQRVDRGNYGYTF.

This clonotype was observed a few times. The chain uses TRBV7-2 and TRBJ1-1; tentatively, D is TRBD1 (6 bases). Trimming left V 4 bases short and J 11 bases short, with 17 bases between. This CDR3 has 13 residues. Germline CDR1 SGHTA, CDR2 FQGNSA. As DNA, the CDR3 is TGTGCCAGCAGCTCTACACAGGGAAGGTTCGCTTTCTTT. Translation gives CASSSTQGRFAFF. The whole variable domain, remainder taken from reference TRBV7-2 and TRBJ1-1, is GAGVSQSPSNKVTEKGKDVELRCDPISGHTALYWYRQSLGQGLEFLIYFQGNSAPDKSGLPSDRFSAERTGGSVSTLTIQRTQQEDSAVYLCASSSTQGRFAFFGQGTRLTVV.

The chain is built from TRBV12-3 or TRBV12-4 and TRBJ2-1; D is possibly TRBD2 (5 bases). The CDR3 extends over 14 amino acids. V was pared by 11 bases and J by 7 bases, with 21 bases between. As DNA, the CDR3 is TGTGCCGTCTCGCCAGGACCCCGAGGGAATGAGCAGTTCTTC. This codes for CAVSPGPRGNEQFF.

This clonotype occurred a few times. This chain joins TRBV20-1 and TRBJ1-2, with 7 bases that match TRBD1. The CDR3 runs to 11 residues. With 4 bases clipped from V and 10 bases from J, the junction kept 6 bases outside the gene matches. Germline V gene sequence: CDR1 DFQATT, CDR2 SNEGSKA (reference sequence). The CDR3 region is CSAKRQGNYTF. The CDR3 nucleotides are TGCAGTGCTAAAAGACAGGGAAACTACACCTTC.

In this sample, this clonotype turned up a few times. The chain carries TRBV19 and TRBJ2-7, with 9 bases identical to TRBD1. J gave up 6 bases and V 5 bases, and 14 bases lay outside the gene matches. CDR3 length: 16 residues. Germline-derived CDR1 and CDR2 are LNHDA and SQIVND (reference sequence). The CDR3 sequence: CASSRDRGSRAIEQYF. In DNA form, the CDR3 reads TGTGCCAGTAGTCGAGACAGGGGGTCTCGGGCGATCGAGCAGTACTTC.

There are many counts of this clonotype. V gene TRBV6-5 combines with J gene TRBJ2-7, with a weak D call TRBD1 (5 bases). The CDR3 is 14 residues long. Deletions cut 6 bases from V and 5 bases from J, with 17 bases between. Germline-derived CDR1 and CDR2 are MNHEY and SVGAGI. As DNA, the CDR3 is TGTGCCAGCAGCCCGTGGGGCAGTGCAAACGAGCAGTACTTC. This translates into CASSPWGSANEQYF.

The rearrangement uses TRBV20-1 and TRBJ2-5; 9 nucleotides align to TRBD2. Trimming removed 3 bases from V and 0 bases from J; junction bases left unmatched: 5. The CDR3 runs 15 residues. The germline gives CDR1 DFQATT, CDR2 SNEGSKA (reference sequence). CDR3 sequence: CSASGTSWYQETQYF. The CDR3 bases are TGCAGTGCTAGCGGGACTAGCTGGTACCAAGAGACCCAGTACTTC.

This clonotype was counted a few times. DNA of the CDR3: TGTGCCAGCTCATCAGGGGACACCGGGGAGCTGTTTTTT. Its translation is CASSSGDTGELFF. This chain connects TRBV18 to TRBJ2-2, with D possibly TRBD1 on 6 matching bases. The V end was cut by 5 bases, the J end by 3 bases, with 7 bases between. CDR1 and CDR2 from the germline V gene are KGHSH and LQKENI. CDR3 size: 13 residues. The whole variable domain, filled in from reference TRBV18 and TRBJ2-2, reads NAGVMQNPRHLVRRRGQEARLRCSPMKGHSHVYWYRQLPEEGLKFMVYLQKENIIDESGMPKERFSAEFPKEGPSILRIQQVVRGDSAAYFCASSSGDTGELFFGEGSRLTVL.

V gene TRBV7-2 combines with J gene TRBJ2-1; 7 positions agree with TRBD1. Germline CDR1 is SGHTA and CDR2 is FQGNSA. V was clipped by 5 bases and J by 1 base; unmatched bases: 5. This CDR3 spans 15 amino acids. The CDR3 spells CASSPTGLSYNEQFF. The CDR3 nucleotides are TGTGCCAGCAGCCCGACAGGGTTGTCCTACAATGAGCAGTTCTTC.

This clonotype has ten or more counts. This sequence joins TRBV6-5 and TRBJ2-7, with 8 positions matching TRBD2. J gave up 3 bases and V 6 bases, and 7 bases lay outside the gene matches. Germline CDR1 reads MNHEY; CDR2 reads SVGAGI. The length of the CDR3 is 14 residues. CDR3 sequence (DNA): TGTGCCAGCAGGGAAGCGGGGGCCATCTACGAGCAGTACTTC. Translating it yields CASREAGAIYEQYF.

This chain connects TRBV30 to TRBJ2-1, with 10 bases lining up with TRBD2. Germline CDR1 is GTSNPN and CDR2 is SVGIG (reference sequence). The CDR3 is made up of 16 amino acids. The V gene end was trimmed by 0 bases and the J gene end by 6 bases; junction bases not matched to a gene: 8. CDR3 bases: TGTGCCTGGAGTGTTGCTAGGTCTAGCGGGAGCAATGAGCAGTTCTTC. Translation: CAWSVARSSGSNEQFF.